A single sample is the source of the 2 T cell receptor beta chains below, sequenced in a study of cytomegalovirus exposure and HLA in healthy donors. Use of 60 Vbeta and 13 Jbeta primers characterized the PCR. The table came from immunoSEQ multiplex PCR; TCRdb's copy has only in-frame clones and leaves some out. This sample has roughly 100,000 clones; roughly two thirds occur once, and the top ten carry approximately 2.8%. The specimen was PBMCs. Receptors were obtained from a female donor in good health and CMV-seronegative.

The CDR3 bases are TGTGCCAGCAGGGAACTAGCGGGGGCGAACACCGGGGAGCTGTTTTTT. This encodes CASRELAGANTGELFF. The V call is TRBV7-7, the J call TRBJ2-2; 11 bases line up with TRBD2. V shed 6 bases, J shed 0 bases, and the junction held 3 bases outside the gene matches. The germline gives CDR1 SSHAT, CDR2 FNYEAQ (reference sequence). This CDR3 is 16 amino acids long.

V and J are TRBV11-1 and TRBJ2-2; possible D gene TRBD1, 6 bases. Germline CDR1 SGHAT, CDR2 FQDESV (reference sequence). Between the trimmed V and J ends, which lost 6 bases and 7 bases, there was a span of 9 bases. There are 12 residues in the CDR3. This CDR3 reads CASSWDIGELFF. The CDR3 region has the DNA TGTGCCAGCAGTTGGGACATCGGGGAGCTGTTTTTT. The full variable domain, with the rest looked up from reference TRBV11-1 and TRBJ2-2, is EAEVAQSPRYKITEKSQAVAFWCDPISGHATLYWYRQILGQGPELLVQFQDESVVDDSQLPKDRFSAERLKGVDSTLKIQPAELGDSAMYLCASSWDIGELFFGEGSRLTVL.